The clone carrying this TCR beta chain was seen a handful of times. TCRdb's copy holds only in-frame clones and misses some; the assay was immunoSEQ multiplex PCR. In the table there are over 120,000 clones, 80% to 95% of which are singletons. The data were taken from a study of T cell responses to AZD1222 COVID-19 vaccine. This CDR3 has 14 residues. Germline V gives CDR1 SGHTA, CDR2 FQGNSA. Trimming left V 3 bases short and J 6 bases short, with 15 bases between. The chain combines TRBV7-2 with TRBJ2-7, with D uncertain. The sequencing used peripheral blood, collected on day 0 of AZD1222 vaccination. The sequence came from an adult in good health. CDR3 amino acids: CASSLSPPRAEQYF. The DNA for the CDR3 is TGTGCCAGCAGCTTGAGTCCACCAAGGGCCGAGCAGTACTTC.